The clone carrying this TCR beta chain was counted a few times. These data belong to a study of blood T cells in healthy people across ages. Combining a sample-barcoded 5' primer with a J-beta primer mix, a second PCR ran for 7 to 11 cycles. TCRdb reanalysed the 5' RACE reads using MiXCR and keeps one entry per CDR3 protein. Altogether some 760,000 distinct CDR3 sequences are present, roughly 25% being singletons, with the ten largest covering around 9.2%. The same specimen was also included in a second study, on T cells of mothers and their children. From that second work: Primer M1S, used in the second PCR, introduced sample barcodes and 2-4 random nucleotides. For related and unrelated pairs alike, thymic selection shapes TCR recombination output similarly. Overlap measured in related mother-child pairs was slightly, non-significantly higher than in unrelated pairs.

This clonotype originated in a boy between 10 and 17 years old in good health. Sequencing was done on a sample of blood.

The DNA of the CDR3 is TGTGCCAGCAGTACCCCGTTTGCGGACAGCCTAAGCTCCTACGAGCAGTACTTC. It yields the protein CASSTPFADSLSSYEQYF. The chain recombines TRBV28 with TRBJ2-7, with D possibly TRBD1 on 6 matching bases. The germline V gene has CDR1 MDHEN and CDR2 SYDVKM. The CDR3 totals 18 residues. Trimming cost V 5 bases and J 0 bases, with 23 bases left between them.